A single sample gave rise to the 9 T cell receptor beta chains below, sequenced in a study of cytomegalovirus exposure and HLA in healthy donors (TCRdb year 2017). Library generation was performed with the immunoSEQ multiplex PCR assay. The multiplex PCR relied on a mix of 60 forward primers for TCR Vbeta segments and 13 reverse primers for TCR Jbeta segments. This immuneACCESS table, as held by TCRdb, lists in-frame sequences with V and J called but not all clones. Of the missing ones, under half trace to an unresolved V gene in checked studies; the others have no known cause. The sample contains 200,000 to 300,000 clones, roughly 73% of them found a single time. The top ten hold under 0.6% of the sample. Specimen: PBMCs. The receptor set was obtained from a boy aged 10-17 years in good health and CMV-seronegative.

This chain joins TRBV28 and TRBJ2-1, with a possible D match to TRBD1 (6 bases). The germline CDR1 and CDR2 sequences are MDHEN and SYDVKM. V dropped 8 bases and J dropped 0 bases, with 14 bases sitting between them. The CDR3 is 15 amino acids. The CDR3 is CASQGQPISYNEQFF. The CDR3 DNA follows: TGTGCCAGCCAAGGACAGCCTATCTCCTACAATGAGCAGTTCTTC.

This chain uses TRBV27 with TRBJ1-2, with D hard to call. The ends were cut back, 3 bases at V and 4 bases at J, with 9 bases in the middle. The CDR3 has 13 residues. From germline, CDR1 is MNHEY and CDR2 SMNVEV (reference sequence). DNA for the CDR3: TGTGCCAGCAGTTTCTTATCGGGCTATGGCTACACCTTC. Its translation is CASSFLSGYGYTF.

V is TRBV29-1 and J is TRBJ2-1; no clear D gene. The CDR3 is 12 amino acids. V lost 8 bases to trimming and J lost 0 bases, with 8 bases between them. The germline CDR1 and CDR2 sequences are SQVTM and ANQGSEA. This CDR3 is CSMRFSYNEQFF. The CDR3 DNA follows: TGCAGCATGCGTTTCTCCTACAATGAGCAGTTCTTC.

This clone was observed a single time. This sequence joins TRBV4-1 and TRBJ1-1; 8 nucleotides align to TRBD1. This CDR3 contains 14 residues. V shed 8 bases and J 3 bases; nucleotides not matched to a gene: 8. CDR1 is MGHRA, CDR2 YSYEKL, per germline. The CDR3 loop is CASGGRGHDTEAFF. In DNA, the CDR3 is TGCGCCAGCGGGGGCAGGGGGCATGACACTGAAGCTTTCTTT.

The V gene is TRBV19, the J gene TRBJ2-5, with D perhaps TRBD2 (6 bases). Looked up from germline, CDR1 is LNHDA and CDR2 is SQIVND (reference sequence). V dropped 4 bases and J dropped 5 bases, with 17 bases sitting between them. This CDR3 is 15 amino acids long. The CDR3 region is CASSSPPGGWETQYF. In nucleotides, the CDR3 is TGTGCCAGTAGTAGCCCCCCTGGGGGGTGGGAGACCCAGTACTTC.

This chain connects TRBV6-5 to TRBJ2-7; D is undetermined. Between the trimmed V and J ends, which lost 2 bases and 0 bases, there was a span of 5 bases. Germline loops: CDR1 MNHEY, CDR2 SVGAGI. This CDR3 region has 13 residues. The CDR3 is CASSYAASYEQYF. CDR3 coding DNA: TGTGCCAGCAGTTACGCGGCCTCCTACGAGCAGTACTTC.

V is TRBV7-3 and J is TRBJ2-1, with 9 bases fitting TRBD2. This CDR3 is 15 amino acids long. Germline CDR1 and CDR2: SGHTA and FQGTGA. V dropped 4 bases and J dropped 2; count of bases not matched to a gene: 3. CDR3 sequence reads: CASSSLAGAYNEQFF. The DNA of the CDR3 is TGTGCCAGCAGCTCGTTAGCGGGGGCCTACAATGAGCAGTTCTTC.

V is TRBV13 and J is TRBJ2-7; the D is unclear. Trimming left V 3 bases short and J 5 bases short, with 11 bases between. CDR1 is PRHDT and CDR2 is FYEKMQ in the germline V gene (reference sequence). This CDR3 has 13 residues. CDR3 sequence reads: CASSFRPRNEQYF. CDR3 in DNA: TGTGCCAGCAGCTTCCGCCCCAGAAACGAGCAGTACTTC.

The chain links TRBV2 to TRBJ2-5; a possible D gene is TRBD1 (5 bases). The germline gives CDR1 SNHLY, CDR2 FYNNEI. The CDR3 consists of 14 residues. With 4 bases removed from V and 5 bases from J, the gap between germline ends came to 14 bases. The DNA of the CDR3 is TGTGCCAGCAGTGGGGAAAGGGGTGGGGAGACCCAGTACTTC. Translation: CASSGERGGETQYF.